These T cell receptor beta chains were read from a single sample in a study of beta chain features in type 1 diabetes. Using immunoSEQ multiplex PCR, the repertoire was profiled, and TCRdb retains in-frame clones only, with some absent. This table has 130,000 or so clones, about 9.1% appearing once. The specimen was central memory CD4+ T cells from blood. The receptors were sampled from a woman aged 40 to 49 in good health. Both conserved end residues are part of each CDR3. Fields, in order: clone size, V gene, CDR3 length, J gene, D gene, CDR3 protein, CDR3 DNA. A D gene is named only where the DNA matches it firmly. Some rows mark clone size as missing; the rest say once, few, many or name a class of expanded clone.

clone_size: few; v_call: TRBV27; cdr3_length: 13; j_call: TRBJ2-5; d_call: NA; cdr3_aa: CASSLLSQETQYF; cdr3_nt: TGTGCCAGCAGTTTGCTCAGTCAAGAGACCCAGTACTTC
clone_size: few; v_call: TRBV6-4; cdr3_length: 19; j_call: TRBJ2-1; d_call: TRBD2; cdr3_aa: CASSDRRIAGGFSYNEQFF; cdr3_nt: TGTGCCAGCAGTGACCGAAGAATAGCGGGGGGGTTCAGCTACAATGAGCAGTTCTTC
clone_size: NA; v_call: TRBV4-2; cdr3_length: 14; j_call: TRBJ1-2; d_call: NA; cdr3_aa: CASSQSGQNYGYTF; cdr3_nt: TGTGCCAGCAGCCAATCGGGACAAAACTATGGCTACACCTTC
clone_size: NA; v_call: TRBV4-2; cdr3_length: 19; j_call: TRBJ2-3; d_call: TRBD2; cdr3_aa: CASSQELPIAGASTDTQYF; cdr3_nt: TGTGCCAGCAGCCAAGAACTTCCCATAGCGGGGGCAAGCACAGATACGCAGTATTTT
clone_size: few; v_call: TRBV29-1; cdr3_length: 13; j_call: TRBJ1-4; d_call: TRBD1; cdr3_aa: CSVDGGQGEKLFF; cdr3_nt: TGCAGCGTTGATGGAGGACAGGGCGAAAAACTGTTTTTT
clone_size: many; v_call: TRBV7-9; cdr3_length: 13; j_call: TRBJ1-6; d_call: NA; cdr3_aa: CASSDRGYSPLHF; cdr3_nt: TGTGCCAGCAGCGATCGGGGTTATTCACCCCTCCACTTT
clone_size: few; v_call: TRBV11-2; cdr3_length: 13; j_call: TRBJ1-2; d_call: NA; cdr3_aa: CASSPTQGGSPTF; cdr3_nt: TGTGCCAGCAGCCCCACCCAGGGCGGTTCTCCCACCTTC
clone_size: NA; v_call: TRBV18; cdr3_length: 13; j_call: TRBJ1-2; d_call: NA; cdr3_aa: CASSPDRRPGYTF; cdr3_nt: TGTGCCAGCTCACCAGACAGGAGGCCTGGCTACACCTTC
clone_size: many; v_call: TRBV2; cdr3_length: 13; j_call: TRBJ1-2; d_call: NA; cdr3_aa: CASNEGVEYGYTF; cdr3_nt: TGTGCCAGCAACGAAGGAGTCGAGTATGGCTACACCTTC
clone_size: NA; v_call: TRBV27; cdr3_length: 14; j_call: TRBJ2-7; d_call: TRBD1; cdr3_aa: CASRSTGGRYEQYF; cdr3_nt: TGTGCCAGCAGGTCGACAGGGGGTAGGTACGAGCAGTACTTC
clone_size: few; v_call: TRBV5-1; cdr3_length: 16; j_call: TRBJ2-7; d_call: TRBD1; cdr3_aa: CASSMAQTGLGYEQYF; cdr3_nt: TGCGCCAGCAGCATGGCCCAGACAGGGTTGGGTTACGAGCAGTACTTC
clone_size: few; v_call: TRBV6-1; cdr3_length: 13; j_call: TRBJ1-5; d_call: TRBD1; cdr3_aa: CASGGTGIQPQHF; cdr3_nt: TGTGCCAGCGGTGGGACAGGAATTCAGCCCCAGCATTTT
clone_size: NA; v_call: TRBV19; cdr3_length: 18; j_call: TRBJ2-2; d_call: TRBD2; cdr3_aa: CASSIPRGLAGGTGELFF; cdr3_nt: TGTGCCAGTAGTATACCCCGTGGACTAGCGGGGGGCACCGGGGAGCTGTTTTTT
clone_size: few; v_call: TRBV6-5; cdr3_length: 13; j_call: TRBJ2-5; d_call: NA; cdr3_aa: CASGAGRYETQYF; cdr3_nt: TGTGCCAGCGGGGCAGGTAGATACGAGACCCAGTACTTC
clone_size: few; v_call: TRBV9; cdr3_length: 14; j_call: TRBJ2-5; d_call: NA; cdr3_aa: CASSFTGLGETQYF; cdr3_nt: TGTGCCAGCAGCTTCACAGGGCTGGGTGAGACCCAGTACTTC
clone_size: NA; v_call: TRBV5-4; cdr3_length: 15; j_call: TRBJ1-1; d_call: TRBD1; cdr3_aa: CASSPRTGENTEAFF; cdr3_nt: TGTGCCAGCAGCCCCAGGACAGGGGAGAACACTGAAGCTTTCTTT
clone_size: NA; v_call: TRBV28; cdr3_length: 15; j_call: TRBJ2-3; d_call: NA; cdr3_aa: CASSFSWGGTDTQYF; cdr3_nt: TGTGCCAGCAGTTTCTCTTGGGGGGGCACAGATACGCAGTATTTT
clone_size: NA; v_call: TRBV7-2; cdr3_length: 16; j_call: TRBJ1-2; d_call: NA; cdr3_aa: CASSPQGTSLNYGYTF; cdr3_nt: TGTGCCAGCAGCCCCCAGGGGACATCGCTTAACTATGGCTACACCTTC
clone_size: many; v_call: TRBV5-4; cdr3_length: 13; j_call: TRBJ2-5; d_call: NA; cdr3_aa: CASTSRGQETQYF; cdr3_nt: TGTGCCAGCACCTCCAGGGGCCAGGAGACCCAGTACTTC
clone_size: few; v_call: TRBV18; cdr3_length: 14; j_call: TRBJ1-2; d_call: TRBD1; cdr3_aa: CASSPQGQGTGYTF; cdr3_nt: TGTGCCAGCTCACCACAGGGACAGGGGACTGGCTACACCTTC
clone_size: few; v_call: TRBV5-1; cdr3_length: 16; j_call: TRBJ2-5; d_call: NA; cdr3_aa: CASSLLGGLGVETQYF; cdr3_nt: TGCGCCAGCAGCTTGTTGGGCGGGCTAGGAGTGGAGACCCAGTACTTC
clone_size: few; v_call: TRBV19; cdr3_length: 14; j_call: TRBJ1-2; d_call: TRBD1; cdr3_aa: CASVEQGARAGYTF; cdr3_nt: TGTGCCAGTGTCGAACAGGGGGCGCGGGCTGGCTACACCTTC
clone_size: NA; v_call: TRBV7-8; cdr3_length: 17; j_call: TRBJ2-3; d_call: NA; cdr3_aa: CASSLRVAGDGTDTQYF; cdr3_nt: TGTGCCAGCAGCTTACGGGTAGCCGGGGATGGCACAGATACGCAGTATTTT
clone_size: many; v_call: TRBV5-1; cdr3_length: 16; j_call: TRBJ2-3; d_call: TRBD2; cdr3_aa: CASSLFGGGTTDTQYF; cdr3_nt: TGCGCCAGCAGCTTGTTCGGGGGGGGCACCACAGATACGCAGTATTTT
clone_size: few; v_call: TRBV14; cdr3_length: 15; j_call: TRBJ1-5; d_call: NA; cdr3_aa: CASSQGGPPYQPQHF; cdr3_nt: TGTGCCAGCAGCCAGGGGGGACCACCCTACCAGCCCCAGCATTTT
clone_size: NA; v_call: TRBV5-5; cdr3_length: 14; j_call: TRBJ2-5; d_call: NA; cdr3_aa: CASSFSRQIGTQYF; cdr3_nt: TGTGCCAGCAGCTTTTCGAGACAAATTGGGACCCAGTACTTC
clone_size: few; v_call: TRBV7-9; cdr3_length: 16; j_call: TRBJ1-2; d_call: TRBD1; cdr3_aa: CASSLGQTNVPYGYTF; cdr3_nt: TGTGCCAGCAGCCTGGGACAGACAAACGTCCCCTATGGCTACACCTTC
clone_size: few; v_call: TRBV6-5; cdr3_length: 14; j_call: TRBJ1-1; d_call: NA; cdr3_aa: CASSYSQFGTEAFF; cdr3_nt: TGTGCCAGCAGTTACTCTCAGTTCGGGACTGAAGCTTTCTTT
clone_size: NA; v_call: TRBV5-1; cdr3_length: 14; j_call: TRBJ1-6; d_call: TRBD1; cdr3_aa: CASSLETGNSPLHF; cdr3_nt: TGCGCCAGCAGCTTGGAGACAGGGAATTCACCCCTCCACTTT
clone_size: few; v_call: TRBV11-3; cdr3_length: 15; j_call: TRBJ2-3; d_call: NA; cdr3_aa: CASSPDSYTRDTQYF; cdr3_nt: TGTGCCAGCAGCCCGGACTCCTACACACGAGATACGCAGTATTTT
clone_size: NA; v_call: TRBV7-2; cdr3_length: 16; j_call: TRBJ1-5; d_call: TRBD1; cdr3_aa: CASSAQTGGNNQPQHF; cdr3_nt: TGTGCCAGCAGCGCCCAGACAGGGGGCAACAATCAGCCCCAGCATTTT
clone_size: many; v_call: TRBV10-3; cdr3_length: 14; j_call: TRBJ2-7; d_call: NA; cdr3_aa: CAISDGLGGHEQYF; cdr3_nt: TGTGCCATCAGTGACGGTCTCGGAGGACACGAGCAGTACTTC
clone_size: NA; v_call: TRBV7-9; cdr3_length: 15; j_call: TRBJ2-3; d_call: TRBD2; cdr3_aa: CASSPPSGHTDTQYF; cdr3_nt: TGTGCCAGCAGCCCCCCTAGCGGCCACACAGATACGCAGTATTTT
clone_size: NA; v_call: TRBV10-3; cdr3_length: 14; j_call: TRBJ1-6; d_call: NA; cdr3_aa: CAISVGEDNSPLHF; cdr3_nt: TGTGCCATCAGTGTGGGAGAAGATAATTCACCCCTCCACTTT
clone_size: NA; v_call: TRBV5-6; cdr3_length: 14; j_call: TRBJ2-3; d_call: NA; cdr3_aa: CASSLPLARDTQYF; cdr3_nt: TGTGCCAGCAGCCTCCCTCTAGCCCGAGATACGCAGTATTTT
clone_size: NA; v_call: TRBV4-1; cdr3_length: 16; j_call: TRBJ1-1; d_call: TRBD1; cdr3_aa: CASVDRDRGENTEAFF; cdr3_nt: TGCGCCAGCGTTGATAGAGACAGGGGAGAGAACACTGAAGCTTTCTTT
clone_size: NA; v_call: TRBV2; cdr3_length: 14; j_call: TRBJ2-5; d_call: NA; cdr3_aa: CASSEPPEGETQYF; cdr3_nt: TGTGCCAGCAGTGAACCGCCGGAGGGGGAGACCCAGTACTTC
clone_size: NA; v_call: TRBV7-2; cdr3_length: 15; j_call: TRBJ1-2; d_call: TRBD1; cdr3_aa: CASSLDRDRGNGYTF; cdr3_nt: TGTGCCAGCAGCTTGGACCGGGACAGGGGGAATGGCTACACCTTC
clone_size: few; v_call: TRBV4-2; cdr3_length: 16; j_call: TRBJ2-7; d_call: TRBD1; cdr3_aa: CASSQEGGTGVYEQYF; cdr3_nt: TGTGCCAGCAGCCAAGAGGGTGGGACAGGGGTATACGAGCAGTACTTC
clone_size: few; v_call: TRBV9; cdr3_length: 14; j_call: TRBJ2-5; d_call: NA; cdr3_aa: CASSPGVSQETQYF; cdr3_nt: TGTGCCAGCAGCCCCGGGGTCTCTCAAGAGACCCAGTACTTC
clone_size: NA; v_call: TRBV19; cdr3_length: 15; j_call: TRBJ2-7; d_call: TRBD2; cdr3_aa: CASSSLAGNAYEQYF; cdr3_nt: TGTGCCAGTAGTTCACTAGCGGGGAACGCCTACGAGCAGTACTTC
clone_size: NA; v_call: TRBV5-1; cdr3_length: 15; j_call: TRBJ2-5; d_call: TRBD1; cdr3_aa: CASGPGQGAPETQYF; cdr3_nt: TGCGCCAGCGGCCCGGGGCAGGGGGCCCCAGAGACCCAGTACTTC
clone_size: NA; v_call: TRBV14; cdr3_length: 13; j_call: TRBJ2-7; d_call: TRBD1; cdr3_aa: CASSRVDRDEQYF; cdr3_nt: TGTGCCAGCAGCCGCGTGGACAGGGACGAGCAGTACTTC
clone_size: NA; v_call: TRBV7-9; cdr3_length: 16; j_call: TRBJ1-2; d_call: NA; cdr3_aa: CASSFLAGGAYYGYTF; cdr3_nt: TGTGCCAGCAGCTTCCTCGCGGGGGGTGCTTACTATGGCTACACCTTC
clone_size: many; v_call: TRBV4-3; cdr3_length: 13; j_call: TRBJ1-1; d_call: NA; cdr3_aa: CASSQAGVVEAFF; cdr3_nt: TGCGCCAGCAGCCAAGCCGGGGTTGTTGAAGCTTTCTTT
clone_size: few; v_call: TRBV5-1; cdr3_length: 15; j_call: TRBJ2-3; d_call: NA; cdr3_aa: CASSLKGGSTDTQYF; cdr3_nt: TGCGCCAGCAGCTTGAAGGGAGGTAGCACAGATACGCAGTATTTT
clone_size: NA; v_call: TRBV7-9; cdr3_length: 16; j_call: TRBJ1-5; d_call: NA; cdr3_aa: CASSLGTGGYNQPQHF; cdr3_nt: TGTGCCAGCAGCTTAGGGACGGGGGGCTACAATCAGCCCCAGCATTTT
clone_size: NA; v_call: TRBV6-1; cdr3_length: 14; j_call: TRBJ1-4; d_call: NA; cdr3_aa: CASKGTGSNEKLFF; cdr3_nt: TGTGCCAGCAAGGGAACAGGCTCAAATGAAAAACTGTTTTTT
clone_size: NA; v_call: TRBV2; cdr3_length: 13; j_call: TRBJ2-5; d_call: NA; cdr3_aa: CASSVDSQETQYF; cdr3_nt: TGTGCCAGCAGTGTGGACAGCCAAGAGACCCAGTACTTC
clone_size: few; v_call: TRBV28; cdr3_length: 13; j_call: TRBJ2-2; d_call: TRBD1; cdr3_aa: CASRTGGIGELFF; cdr3_nt: TGTGCCAGCAGGACAGGGGGCATCGGGGAGCTGTTTTTT
clone_size: NA; v_call: TRBV9; cdr3_length: 15; j_call: TRBJ1-6; d_call: TRBD1; cdr3_aa: CASSDQDRAGSPLHF; cdr3_nt: TGTGCCAGCAGCGACCAGGACAGGGCGGGGTCACCCCTCCACTTT
clone_size: few; v_call: TRBV7-2; cdr3_length: 13; j_call: TRBJ1-2; d_call: NA; cdr3_aa: CASSLDAGGGYTF; cdr3_nt: TGTGCCAGCAGCTTAGATGCCGGGGGAGGCTACACCTTC
clone_size: NA; v_call: TRBV2; cdr3_length: 13; j_call: TRBJ1-1; d_call: NA; cdr3_aa: CASSGQEYTEAFF; cdr3_nt: TGTGCCAGCAGTGGACAGGAATACACTGAAGCTTTCTTT